This TCR beta chain was retrieved from a study of OX40 agonist ivuxolimab in advanced cancers. About the study: Six ivuxolimab dose levels, 0.01 to 10 mg/kg, were given intravenously every 2 weeks. Of the patients, three showed partial responses, one with hepatocellular carcinoma and two with cutaneous melanoma.

This CDR3 spans 17 amino acids. CDR1 is SGHTA and CDR2 is FQGTGA in the germline V gene. Trimming stripped 5 bases from V and 0 bases from J, with 17 bases between. Only in-frame clones appear in the TCRdb table, and some are missing; sequencing was by immunoSEQ multiplex PCR. Among about 98,000 clones listed, more than 85% were seen once. This clone was seen once. The V call is TRBV7-3, the J call TRBJ2-4; tentatively, D is TRBD2 (5 bases). The specimen comprised CD4+ or CD8+ T cells sorted from blood, sampled in a trial of the OX40 agonist ivuxolimab. The origin of this receptor is an adult with an advanced solid tumor such as melanoma, head and neck, liver or kidney cancer. CDR3 loop: CASSPGLAGLAKNIQYF. CDR3 coding DNA: TGTGCCAGCAGCCCCGGTCTGGCAGGACTAGCCAAAAACATTCAGTACTTC.